Listed below are T cell receptor beta chains from one sample, sequenced in a study of cytomegalovirus exposure and HLA in healthy donors. Clones were sequenced by immunoSEQ multiplex PCR, and TCRdb holds only the in-frame ones, with some missing. The sample yields 200,000 or so clones, around 83% seen once. The specimen sequenced was PBMCs. The receptors were sampled from a woman aged 25 to 45 in good health and CMV-seropositive. Both conserved end residues are part of each CDR3. The D gene is left open where the match is weak. Clone size is shown for a subset of rows, as once, few, many or a class of expanded clone.

>NA|TRBJ2-7|TRBV4-1|NA
CASSQPDISYEQYF
TGCGCCAGCAGCCAACCAGACATCTCCTACGAGCAGTACTTC
>NA|TRBJ2-1|TRBV28|TRBD1
CASSRPGQGNEQFF
TGTGCCAGCAGCCGGCCGGGACAGGGGAATGAGCAGTTCTTC
>few|TRBJ1-5|TRBV18|NA
CASSPDGDQPQHF
TGTGCCAGTTCACCGGACGGGGATCAGCCCCAGCATTTT
>NA|TRBJ2-1|TRBV25-1|NA
CASSARTVWGYNEQFF
TGTGCCAGCAGTGCCCGGACAGTGTGGGGGTACAATGAGCAGTTCTTC
>few|TRBJ1-5|TRBV14|NA
CASSQERGQPQHF
TGTGCCAGCAGCCAAGAGCGGGGTCAGCCCCAGCATTTT
>NA|TRBJ2-7|TRBV10-1|TRBD2
CASSDSGLAGTHEQYF
TGCGCCAGCAGTGACTCGGGACTAGCGGGCACCCACGAGCAGTACTTC
>NA|TRBJ2-3|TRBV30|TRBD2
CAWSRLRTSLTDTQYF
TGTGCCTGGAGCCGACTCAGGACTAGCCTCACAGATACGCAGTATTTT
>NA|TRBJ2-6|TRBV4-1|NA
CASSQVQGGSGANVLTF
TGCGCCAGCAGCCAAGTCCAAGGGGGATCTGGGGCCAACGTCCTGACTTTC
>NA|TRBJ2-1|TRBV7-6|NA
CASSLVWTSSYNEQFF
TGTGCCAGCAGCTTAGTGTGGACTTCTTCCTACAATGAGCAGTTCTTC
>NA|TRBJ2-3|TRBV28|TRBD2
CASVAGGPVDTQYF
TGTGCCAGCGTAGCGGGAGGGCCGGTAGATACGCAGTATTTT
>NA|TRBJ2-7|TRBV5-1|TRBD2
CASSLGGLANEQYF
TGCGCCAGCAGCTTGGGGGGACTAGCGAACGAGCAGTACTTC
>NA|TRBJ1-1|TRBV10-3|TRBD1
CAVSTGAGNEAFF
TGTGCCGTTAGTACAGGGGCAGGGAATGAAGCTTTCTTT
>NA|TRBJ1-5|TRBV28|NA
CASSLGRGRESGESNQPQHF
TGTGCCAGCAGTTTAGGCAGGGGCCGAGAGTCTGGTGAGAGCAATCAGCCCCAGCATTTT
>NA|TRBJ2-3|TRBV7-8|TRBD2
CASSAAGTRTDTQYF
TGTGCCAGCAGCGCAGCGGGAACCCGCACAGATACGCAGTATTTT
>NA|TRBJ2-1|TRBV5-1|TRBD1
CASSLGAGTGGRSEQFF
TGCGCCAGCAGCTTGGGGGCCGGGACAGGGGGCCGTAGTGAGCAGTTCTTC
>NA|TRBJ2-2|TRBV5-1|TRBD2
CASSLVTGLEYGELFF
TGCGCCAGCAGCTTGGTTACGGGACTAGAGTACGGGGAGCTGTTTTTT
>many|TRBJ1-3|TRBV7-6|NA
CAVGRDSGNTIYF
TGTGCCGTCGGGCGGGACTCTGGAAACACCATATATTTT
>NA|TRBJ2-6|TRBV13|NA
CASSLGASGANVLTF
TGTGCCAGCAGCTTAGGGGCTTCTGGGGCCAACGTCCTGACTTTC
>once|TRBJ1-1|TRBV19|TRBD1
CASRRQGNTEAFF
TGTGCCAGTAGACGACAGGGGAACACTGAAGCTTTCTTT
>NA|TRBJ1-2|TRBV6-5|NA
CASRETTGPSYGYTF
TGTGCCAGCAGGGAAACGACAGGTCCATCCTATGGCTACACCTTC
>once|TRBJ2-7|TRBV7-6|NA
CASSLYRDYEQYF
TGTGCCAGCAGTTTGTACAGGGATTACGAGCAGTACTTC
>once|TRBJ1-2|TRBV4-1|NA
CASSLQDSPNYGYTF
TGCGCCAGCAGCCTCCAAGACAGCCCTAACTATGGCTACACCTTC
>NA|TRBJ1-2|TRBV5-1|TRBD1
CASSLSDRLMGYTF
TGCGCCAGCAGCCTATCGGACAGGCTCATGGGCTACACCTTC
>once|TRBJ2-7|TRBV7-9|NA
CASSLPEPGYSYF
TGTGCCAGCAGCTTACCTGAACCGGGATACTCTTACTTC
>NA|TRBJ1-5|TRBV2|NA
CASSQGNQPQHF
TGTGCCAGCAGCCAGGGCAATCAGCCCCAGCATTTT